This T cell receptor (beta chain) was captured by sequencing in a study of shared clonotypes between healthy human individuals (TCRdb year 2020). With regard to the full study: A few men and two women, aged 18 to 49 years, made up the cohort. Per donor, leukapheresis produced somewhere between about 0.94 and 9.5 billion PBMCs. To increase sequencing depth and limit assay-specific biases, different laboratories used diverse techniques to prepare libraries and sequence TCR repertoires. Blood TCR repertoires of roughly five healthy adults were deeply sequenced to estimate repertoire size and the extent of clonotype sharing between individuals. For each donor, CD4 naive and CD4 memory were each run on three plates, CD8 naive on two plates, and CD8 memory on one plate.

Using the deep immunoSEQ assay, TCR CDR3 regions were amplified from genomic DNA by multiplex PCR. Extracted genomic DNA from each cell subset was spread evenly across all wells of several immunoSEQ 96-well plates, with each plate serving as a replicate. For sorted subsets, each replicate PCR was loaded with about 0.2 ug genomic DNA, equivalent to about 30,000 T cell genomes. Purified libraries were measured with a Qubit 3.0 fluorometer, size-checked on a Bioanalyzer 2100, and measured again with the KAPA Library Quantification kit. A separate single-read 150-cycle Illumina NextSeq 550 flow cell was used to sequence each immunoSEQ 96-well plate. Processing in the source paper ran as follows. Because the immunoSEQ output included only junctional sequences and no quality scores, the filtering could not be the same as the filtering used for full-length reads. Sequences were annotated with PyIR, a Python wrapper for IgBLAST v1.9, using IMGT germline references to assign V/J genes and CDR3. Any read was removed if the V/J assignment was weak (E-value above 1e-6), the CDR3 was missing, or the read contained stop codons, out-of-frame junctions, or ambiguous translated residues. V3J clonotypes were defined as sequences sharing an identical inferred V gene, J gene, and CDR3 amino acid sequence. Percentage overlap between repertoires was computed as shared unique clonotypes divided by the size of the smaller repertoire. Repertoire richness was assessed with RTK rarefaction, the Chao1 estimator, and Recon v2.1 estimates of unobserved clonotypes. OLGA was used to compute generation probabilities for all TCRbeta clonotypes that the gDNA method yielded from a handful of donors. Here the immuneACCESS table is served through TCRdb, limited to in-frame sequences with V and J called. Missing clones are a known gap in these copies; in checked studies unresolved V genes cover under half, and the rest lacks a known reason. V and J calls plus clone size are reproduced from that table; the DNA served to infer D and trimming. The table for this sample lists 640,000 or so clones; approximately 75% of them were counted only once. The top ten clones comprise 1.5% to 2% of the sample.

The germline V gene supplies CDR1 KGHSH and CDR2 LQKENI. V and J are truncated by 3 bases and 2 bases respectively, leaving an intervening sequence of 8 bases. Taken from cysteine to phenylalanine, the CDR3 has 13 residues. Only the CDR3 region is kept as DNA, spanning 39 bases read in frame from base 1. A remark on this clone: Its cognate antigen has yet to be identified. Base qualities are not provided; no much larger clone lies one nucleotide away.

What the work shows at the level of the full study, not this receptor alone: Rarefaction of sorted-subset datasets indicated incomplete sequencing despite the large sequencing depth. When a few donors were compared, the shared fraction of clonotypes was about 5.2% for naive CD4, 3% to 4% for naive CD8, 2.3% for memory CD4, and approximately 0.4% for memory CD8. The small number of donors limited the genetic and exposure-history diversity represented. Sampling was limited to blood, and TCR repertoires in tissue likely differ from TCR repertoires in blood. Higher generation probabilities were observed for clonotypes shared by all four sorted-subset donors than for non-shared clonotypes. Naive subsets generally had larger estimated clonotype richness than memory subsets. Pairwise subsampling led to the expectation that sequencing depth would affect the degree of clonotype sharing among donors.

Donors were healthy HIV-negative adults with no recently reported acute infections or vaccinations. Every donor was a Caucasian adult living in Nashville, Tennessee, USA. CD4+ T cells were enriched through magnetic negative selection, after which naive cells were positively selected on CD45RA and the remaining negative fraction served as the memory subset. Blood was obtained by leukapheresis, after which PBMCs were separated by Ficoll-Histopaque density gradient centrifugation and cryopreserved in liquid nitrogen vapor phase. Purity and quantity of every magnetically sorted T cell population were checked by analytical flow cytometry. Each sorted fraction had its genomic DNA isolated and then quantified by UV absorbance on a Nanodrop 2000c.

The V gene is TRBV18 and the J gene is TRBJ2-7; no confident D gene assignment can be made. The TCR originated in a woman aged 25 to 39 in good health. The material sequenced was memory CD4+ T cells sorted from blood. The cell subset or site label, as the study defines it: CD45RA-negative fraction. DNA sequence: TGTGCCAGCTCACCCCAGAAAACCTACGAGCAGTACTTC. The resulting protein is CASSPQKTYEQYF.